This T cell receptor (beta chain) was sequenced during a study of identical twins. Regarding the study as a whole: The more abundant beta clonotypes in cord blood had fewer insertions, and memory repertoires did not show this. For out-of-frame alpha sequences shared by twins, low generation probability was in excess. Possibly, invariant MAIT and iNKT cells partly confounded zero-insertion analyses.

Healthy Caucasian individuals made up all the donors. TCRdb independently ran MiXCR on the 5' RACE reads; one entry per CDR3 protein. The table includes some 1,700,000 distinct CDR3 sequences, around a third detected once. The ends lost 0 bases at V and 3 bases at J; junction bases unmatched: 9. The germline V gene has CDR1 SGHAT and CDR2 FQNNGV. The CDR3 length is 17 residues. On this clonotype: Antigen specificity is unknown.

Sequenced sample: cord blood. The chain joins TRBV11-2 to TRBJ1-1; 8 bases agree with TRBD1. This TCR came from a newborn girl in good health. In DNA form, the CDR3 reads TGTGCCAGCAGCTTAGATTGGTGGACAGGGATCTACACTGAAGCTTTCTTT. It specifies CASSLDWWTGIYTEAFF. Supplemented by reference TRBV11-2 and TRBJ1-1, the full variable domain reads EAGVAQSPRYKIIEKRQSVAFWCNPISGHATLYWYQQILGQGPKLLIQFQNNGVVDDSQLPKDRFSAERLKGVDSTLKIQPAKLEDSAVYLCASSLDWWTGIYTEAFFGQGTRLTVV.